The present entry profiles one TCR beta chain with its context. What it recognizes is unknown. These data are taken from a study of PD-1 blockade in classical Hodgkin lymphoma. Overall study context: Nivolumab dosed at 3 mg/kg went to patients intravenously every 2 weeks.

All patients experienced relapse after autologous stem cell transplantation, and brentuximab vedotin exposure was variable. Study results and caveats: CD8+ TCR diversity did not rise significantly by C4D1, unlike CD4+.

Some clones are missing from TCRdb's copy, which holds only in-frame ones; the method was immunoSEQ multiplex PCR. Here the sample spans about 9,100 clones, 80% to 95% being singletons. The CDR3 loop spans 13 amino acids. The germline gives CDR1 MDHEN, CDR2 SYDVKM. The V and J ends lost 8 bases and 1 base respectively, with 12 bases between them. The sample in question was peripheral blood mononuclear cells (PBMCs), obtained at baseline. The TCR originated in a human donor with classical Hodgkin lymphoma. This rearrangement joins TRBV28 to TRBJ2-7, with D possibly TRBD1 on 6 matching bases. CDR3 sequence reads: CASGIGQSYEQYF. CDR3 sequence (DNA): TGTGCCAGCGGGATCGGACAGTCCTACGAGCAGTACTTC.